The clone carrying this TCR beta chain was recorded only once. The source of the sample is a study of CD8 T cells in Susac syndrome. Reverse transcription of about 0.5 to 1 ug RNA used random hexamers. By means of immunoSEQ multiplex PCR, TCR beta CDR3 spanning 54 Vbeta and 13 Jbeta underwent amplification. TCRdb fed the immunoSEQ multiplex PCR reads into MiXCR, producing one record per CDR3 protein. The sample lists about 140,000 distinct CDR3 sequences; approximately 95% were seen once. The length of the CDR3 is 15 residues. The V end was cut by 2 bases, the J end by 2 bases, with 11 bases between. Germline CDR1 and CDR2: SGHNT and YYREEE (reference sequence).

Sequencing was carried out using CD8+ T cells from PBMCs. This receptor was obtained from a human donor with Susac syndrome. J is TRBJ2-1 and V is TRBV5-4; tentative D call: TRBD1 (5 bases). CDR3 sequence: CASSFGQGTYNEQFF. The CDR3 DNA reads TGTGCCAGCAGCTTCGGTCAGGGCACCTACAATGAGCAGTTCTTC.